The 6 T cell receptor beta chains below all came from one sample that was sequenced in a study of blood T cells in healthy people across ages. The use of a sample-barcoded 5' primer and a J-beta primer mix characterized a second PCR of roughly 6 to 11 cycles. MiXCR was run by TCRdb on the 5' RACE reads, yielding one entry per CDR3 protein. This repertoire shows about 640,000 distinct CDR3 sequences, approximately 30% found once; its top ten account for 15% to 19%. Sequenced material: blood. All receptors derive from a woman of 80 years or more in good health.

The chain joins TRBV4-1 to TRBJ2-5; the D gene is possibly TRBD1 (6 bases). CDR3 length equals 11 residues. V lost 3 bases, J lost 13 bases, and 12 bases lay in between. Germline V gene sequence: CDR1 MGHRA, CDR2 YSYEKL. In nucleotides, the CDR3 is TGCGCCAGCAGCCAGGCCGACAGGACGTACTTC. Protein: CASSQADRTYF.

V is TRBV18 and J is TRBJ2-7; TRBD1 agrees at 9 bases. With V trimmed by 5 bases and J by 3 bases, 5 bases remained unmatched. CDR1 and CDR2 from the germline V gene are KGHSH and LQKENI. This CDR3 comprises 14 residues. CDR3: CASSRGTGLYEQYF. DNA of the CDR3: TGTGCCAGCTCAAGGGGGACAGGGCTCTACGAGCAGTACTTC. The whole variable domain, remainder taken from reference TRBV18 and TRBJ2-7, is NAGVMQNPRHLVRRRGQEARLRCSPMKGHSHVYWYRQLPEEGLKFMVYLQKENIIDESGMPKERFSAEFPKEGPSILRIQQVVRGDSAAYFCASSRGTGLYEQYFGPGTRLTVT.

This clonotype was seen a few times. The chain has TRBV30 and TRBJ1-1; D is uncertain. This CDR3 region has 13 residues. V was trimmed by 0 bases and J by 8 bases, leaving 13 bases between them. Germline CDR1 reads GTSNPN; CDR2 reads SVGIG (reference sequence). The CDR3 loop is CAWSVSQRGEAFF. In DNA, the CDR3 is TGTGCCTGGAGTGTAAGTCAACGCGGGGAAGCTTTCTTT.

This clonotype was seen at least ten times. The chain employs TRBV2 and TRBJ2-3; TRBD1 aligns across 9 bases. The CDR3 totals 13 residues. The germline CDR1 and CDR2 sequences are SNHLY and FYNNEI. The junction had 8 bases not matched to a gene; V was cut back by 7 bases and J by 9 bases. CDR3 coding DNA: TGTGCCAGCAAAGATACGACAGGGGGGACGCAGTATTTT. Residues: CASKDTTGGTQYF.

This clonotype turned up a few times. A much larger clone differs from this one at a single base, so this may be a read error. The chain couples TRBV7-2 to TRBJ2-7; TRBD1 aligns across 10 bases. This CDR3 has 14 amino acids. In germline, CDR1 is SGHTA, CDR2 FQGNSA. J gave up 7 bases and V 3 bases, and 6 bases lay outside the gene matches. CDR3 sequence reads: CASSFRTGGHEQYF. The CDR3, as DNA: TGTGCCAGCAGCTTCCGGACAGGGGGACATGAGCAGTACTTC.

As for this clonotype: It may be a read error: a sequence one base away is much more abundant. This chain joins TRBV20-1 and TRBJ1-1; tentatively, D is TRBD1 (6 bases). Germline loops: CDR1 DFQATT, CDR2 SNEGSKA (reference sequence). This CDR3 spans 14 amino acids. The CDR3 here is CSARPWGASTGAFF. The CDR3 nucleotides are TGCAGTGCTAGACCATGGGGGGCGAGCACTGGAGCTTTCTTT.